Listed below are T cell receptor beta chains from one sample, sequenced in a study of beta chain features in type 1 diabetes. Profiling relied on immunoSEQ multiplex PCR, and the TCRdb table lists in-frame clones only, not all of them. The sample lists about 360,000 clones, roughly 12% occurring once. Sequencing was performed on naive CD4+ T cells from blood. The source of these receptors is a man aged 18 to 30 in good health. CDR3s include the opening cysteine and the closing phenylalanine or tryptophan. A D gene is named only where the DNA matches it firmly. Clone size is shown for a subset of rows, as once, few, many or a class of expanded clone.

D: .; V: TRBV19; J: TRBJ2-5; size: .; DNA: TGTGCCAGTAGTATAGAGCGGGGGCCCCAGTACTTC; CDR3: CASSIERGPQYF
D: .; V: TRBV28; J: TRBJ1-2; size: few; DNA: TGTGCCAGTAGATTTGAGTATGGCTACACCTTC; CDR3: CASRFEYGYTF
D: TRBD1; V: TRBV29-1; J: TRBJ2-7; size: few; DNA: TGCAGCGTTGACAGACAGGGTATTGGCGAGCAGTACTTC; CDR3: CSVDRQGIGEQYF
D: .; V: TRBV12-5; J: TRBJ2-1; size: .; DNA: TGTGCTAGTGGTCCCTCCGGGATAGGGGGTGAGCAGTTCTTC; CDR3: CASGPSGIGGEQFF
D: .; V: TRBV28; J: TRBJ2-3; size: .; DNA: TGTGCCAGCAGTTCCCGGTCAGATACGCAGTATTTT; CDR3: CASSSRSDTQYF
D: .; V: TRBV5-1; J: TRBJ2-1; size: .; DNA: TGCGCCAGCAGCGCCGGACAGAACAATGAGCAGTTCTTC; CDR3: CASSAGQNNEQFF
D: .; V: TRBV9; J: TRBJ2-7; size: .; DNA: TGTGCCAGCAGCGTAGGAGTAGCACCGAGCTCCTACGAGCAGTACTTC; CDR3: CASSVGVAPSSYEQYF
D: .; V: TRBV7-2; J: TRBJ2-7; size: many; DNA: TGTGCCAGCAGCTTAGTTCTGCAGGGCGAGCAGTACTTC; CDR3: CASSLVLQGEQYF
D: .; V: TRBV15; J: TRBJ2-5; size: few; DNA: TGTGCCACCAGCAGAGATCGGGGCCAAGAGACCCAGTACTTC; CDR3: CATSRDRGQETQYF
D: TRBD1; V: TRBV6-5; J: TRBJ2-2; size: few; DNA: TGTGCCAGCAGTTACTCGATAGGGGGCATCACCGGGGAGCTGTTTTTT; CDR3: CASSYSIGGITGELFF
D: .; V: TRBV6-4; J: TRBJ1-1; size: .; DNA: TGTGCCAGCAGTGTCGACATGAACACTGAAGCTTTCTTT; CDR3: CASSVDMNTEAFF
D: TRBD2; V: TRBV7-3; J: TRBJ2-1; size: .; DNA: TGTGCCAGCAGTTCTAGCGGGAGACTCTCCTACAATGAGCAGTTCTTC; CDR3: CASSSSGRLSYNEQFF
D: .; V: TRBV6-6; J: TRBJ1-4; size: few; DNA: TGTGCCAGCAGGAACACGCACAGGGCCAGTAATGAAAAACTGTTTTTT; CDR3: CASRNTHRASNEKLFF
D: TRBD1; V: TRBV10-3; J: TRBJ2-2; size: few; DNA: TGTGCCGGACGGACAGGGGGCAACGGGGAGCTGTTTTTT; CDR3: CAGRTGGNGELFF
D: TRBD1; V: TRBV19; J: TRBJ1-5; size: .; DNA: TGTGCCAGTAGTCGACAGGGGATTGTCTATCAGCCCCAGCATTTT; CDR3: CASSRQGIVYQPQHF
D: TRBD1; V: TRBV29-1; J: TRBJ2-7; size: .; DNA: TGCAGCGTTGGAGCCACCTGGACAGGGATTTCCTACGAGCAGTACTTC; CDR3: CSVGATWTGISYEQYF
D: TRBD1; V: TRBV6-6; J: TRBJ2-7; size: few; DNA: TGTGCCAGCAACGAGAGGGACAGGTACGAGCAGTACTTC; CDR3: CASNERDRYEQYF
D: TRBD2; V: TRBV11-2; J: TRBJ2-1; size: .; DNA: TGTGCCAGCAGCAACCTTCTAGCGGGAGCCCACAATGAGCAGTTCTTC; CDR3: CASSNLLAGAHNEQFF
D: TRBD1; V: TRBV7-2; J: TRBJ2-5; size: .; DNA: TGTGCCAGCAGCAATTACAGGGGTGGTGGGGAGACCCAGTACTTC; CDR3: CASSNYRGGGETQYF
D: .; V: TRBV28; J: TRBJ1-3; size: few; DNA: TGTGCCAGCAGTTTGGATCAGGGGTTAGCTGGAAACACCATATATTTT; CDR3: CASSLDQGLAGNTIYF
D: .; V: TRBV7-2; J: TRBJ2-7; size: .; DNA: TGTGCCAGCAGCTGGGCCAGCTCCTACGAGCAGTACTTC; CDR3: CASSWASSYEQYF
D: TRBD1; V: TRBV18; J: TRBJ2-1; size: .; DNA: TGTGCCAGCTCACCACCCAGGGGGCAGGGTGAGCAGTTCTTC; CDR3: CASSPPRGQGEQFF
D: TRBD1; V: TRBV7-3; J: TRBJ2-2; size: .; DNA: TGTGCCAGCAGCTTCGGGGGGACAGGGTTCACCGGGGAGCTGTTTTTT; CDR3: CASSFGGTGFTGELFF
D: TRBD1; V: TRBV6-6; J: TRBJ1-2; size: few; DNA: TGTGCCAGCATTCAGACAGGGGAAGAGTGGGGCTACACCTTC; CDR3: CASIQTGEEWGYTF
D: .; V: TRBV6-5; J: TRBJ1-3; size: .; DNA: TGTGCCAGCAGTTATCGGGGAGGGAGAAACACCATATATTTT; CDR3: CASSYRGGRNTIYF
D: .; V: TRBV7-9; J: TRBJ1-3; size: .; DNA: TGTGCCAGCAGCTTAAGAGGTCTGGGGGCGAACACCATATATTTT; CDR3: CASSLRGLGANTIYF
D: TRBD1; V: TRBV5-6; J: TRBJ2-1; size: .; DNA: TGTGCCAGCAGCACCGTCGGACAGGGATGGAATGAGCAGTTCTTC; CDR3: CASSTVGQGWNEQFF
D: TRBD1; V: TRBV29-1; J: TRBJ1-4; size: few; DNA: TGCAGCGTTGACTCGGCAGGGGGAAATGAAAAACTGTTTTTT; CDR3: CSVDSAGGNEKLFF
D: TRBD1; V: TRBV28; J: TRBJ1-1; size: few; DNA: TGTGCCAGCAGGGGGACTGGACAGGATCGAGCTTTCTTT; CDR3: CASRGTGQDRAFF
D: .; V: TRBV5-1; J: TRBJ1-1; size: .; DNA: TGCGCCAGCAGCTTGTTCGAGGGGGCTGAAGCTTTCTTT; CDR3: CASSLFEGAEAFF
D: TRBD1; V: TRBV6-5; J: TRBJ1-1; size: few; DNA: TGTGCCAGCAAAGGGGACAGACTTTACACTGAAGCTTTCTTT; CDR3: CASKGDRLYTEAFF
D: TRBD1; V: TRBV18; J: TRBJ2-7; size: .; DNA: TGTGCCAGCTCACCCGACGGACAGGGGGTCCACGAGCAGTACTTC; CDR3: CASSPDGQGVHEQYF
D: TRBD2; V: TRBV4-3; J: TRBJ2-3; size: .; DNA: TGCGCCAGCAGCCAAGATGCTAGCGGGGGGGCTGGGGATACGCAGTATTTT; CDR3: CASSQDASGGAGDTQYF
D: TRBD1; V: TRBV27; J: TRBJ2-6; size: few; DNA: TGTGCCAGCAGTTTTGACAGGGGTTCTGGGGCCAACGTCCTGACTTTC; CDR3: CASSFDRGSGANVLTF
D: TRBD1; V: TRBV28; J: TRBJ1-2; size: .; DNA: TGTGCCAGCAGTTTGTCGGACAGGTTTCGTGGCTACACCTTC; CDR3: CASSLSDRFRGYTF
D: .; V: TRBV18; J: TRBJ2-1; size: .; DNA: TGTGCCAGCTCACCGACACCCCGATACAATGAGCAGTTCTTC; CDR3: CASSPTPRYNEQFF
D: .; V: TRBV29-1; J: TRBJ1-4; size: few; DNA: TGCAGCGTCGCGGAGAGTCCTAATGAAAAACTGTTTTTT; CDR3: CSVAESPNEKLFF
D: .; V: TRBV5-1; J: TRBJ1-2; size: .; DNA: TGCGCCAGCAGCCCAGGCCGAGAAGATGGCTACACCTTC; CDR3: CASSPGREDGYTF
D: .; V: TRBV28; J: TRBJ2-2; size: .; DNA: TGTGCCAGCACCCGGGGAGACGGCGCGAACACCGGGGAGCTGTTTTTT; CDR3: CASTRGDGANTGELFF
D: TRBD1; V: TRBV6-6; J: TRBJ1-1; size: few; DNA: TGTGCCAGCAGTTACAGACAGGGGTCCACTGAAGCTTTCTTT; CDR3: CASSYRQGSTEAFF
D: .; V: TRBV27; J: TRBJ1-1; size: few; DNA: TGTGCCAGCAGTACCCCCGGGGAAATGAACACTGAAGCTTTCTTT; CDR3: CASSTPGEMNTEAFF
D: .; V: TRBV2; J: TRBJ2-1; size: few; DNA: TGTGCCAGCAGGCCCTTGGGGGGATTTCACGACAATGAGCAGTTCTTC; CDR3: CASRPLGGFHDNEQFF
D: .; V: TRBV4-2; J: TRBJ1-1; size: .; DNA: TGTGCCAGCAGCCTGGGGCGTCTAGGGAACACTGAAGCTTTCTTT; CDR3: CASSLGRLGNTEAFF
D: TRBD1; V: TRBV5-4; J: TRBJ1-1; size: .; DNA: TGTGCCAGCAGCAGGTGGTTGGGACAGGGGGTTAACACTGAAGCTTTCTTT; CDR3: CASSRWLGQGVNTEAFF
D: .; V: TRBV7-7; J: TRBJ1-6; size: few; DNA: TGTGCCAGCAGCTTAACCAATGGCTCACCCCTCCACTTT; CDR3: CASSLTNGSPLHF
D: .; V: TRBV4-3; J: TRBJ2-7; size: few; DNA: TGCGCCAGCAGCCAGGACCCGGGACTTACATACGAGCAGTACTTC; CDR3: CASSQDPGLTYEQYF
D: .; V: TRBV9; J: TRBJ2-5; size: .; DNA: TGTGCCAGCAGCGTAGGCGCGGGAAGCGGGACCCAGTACTTC; CDR3: CASSVGAGSGTQYF
D: TRBD1; V: TRBV19; J: TRBJ1-5; size: .; DNA: TGTGCCAGTAGTATTACAGGGGGCAGTCAGCCCCAGCATTTT; CDR3: CASSITGGSQPQHF
D: .; V: TRBV9; J: TRBJ2-5; size: few; DNA: TGTGCCAGCAGCGTAGGACTCGAAGAGACCCAGTACTTC; CDR3: CASSVGLEETQYF
D: .; V: TRBV6-5; J: TRBJ2-7; size: .; DNA: TGTGCCAGCAGTCTAGGACATCTCTACGAGCAGTACTTC; CDR3: CASSLGHLYEQYF
D: .; V: TRBV19; J: TRBJ2-1; size: .; DNA: TGTGCCAGTAGCGGGACTGGGGGCTACAATGAGCAGTTCTTC; CDR3: CASSGTGGYNEQFF
D: .; V: TRBV9; J: TRBJ1-5; size: few; DNA: TGTGCCAGCAGCGTAGCACCCACGGAGACCCAGCATTTT; CDR3: CASSVAPTETQHF
D: TRBD2; V: TRBV7-2; J: TRBJ2-7; size: .; DNA: TGTGCCAGCAGCTTTGGGCCCACGGGGGGGAAAAAATACGAGCAGTACTTC; CDR3: CASSFGPTGGKKYEQYF
D: TRBD1; V: TRBV28; J: TRBJ2-2; size: .; DNA: TGTGCCAGCAGTTTACGGGACAGGGATAACACCGGGGAGCTGTTTTTT; CDR3: CASSLRDRDNTGELFF
D: .; V: TRBV11-3; J: TRBJ2-1; size: few; DNA: TGTGCCAGCAGCTTAGAACAGGGCTCCTACAATGAGCAGTTCTTC; CDR3: CASSLEQGSYNEQFF
D: .; V: TRBV5-4; J: TRBJ1-6; size: .; DNA: TGTGCCAGCAGCCATCCGGTCGGAGGGAATTCACCCCTCCACTTT; CDR3: CASSHPVGGNSPLHF
D: .; V: TRBV28; J: TRBJ2-3; size: few; DNA: TGTGCCAGCAGTTTATATGCCTCCGGGACAGATACGCAGTATTTT; CDR3: CASSLYASGTDTQYF
D: .; V: TRBV11-1; J: TRBJ2-1; size: few; DNA: TGTGCCAGCAGGAAGGACAGCTCCTACAATGAGCAGTTCTTC; CDR3: CASRKDSSYNEQFF
D: TRBD1; V: TRBV7-9; J: TRBJ2-5; size: few; DNA: TGTGCCAGCAGGGCGACAGGGAACCAAGAGACCCAGTACTTC; CDR3: CASRATGNQETQYF
D: TRBD2; V: TRBV12-5; J: TRBJ2-5; size: .; DNA: TGTGCTAGTGGTTTGGTACTAGCGGGTGCGGCGTACCAAGAGACCCAGTACTTC; CDR3: CASGLVLAGAAYQETQYF